This record concerns one TCR beta chain sequence. V lost 7 bases to trimming and J lost 5 bases; unmatched junction nucleotides: 5. Germline V CDR1 and CDR2: LNHDA, SQIVND (reference sequence). This CDR3 is built from 14 residues. In the original analysis: Quantification of nucleated cells was approximated via reference gene primer amplification. Repertoires were generated with immunoSEQ multiplex PCR, while TCRdb's copy carries only in-frame clones and drops some. V and J calls and clone size are as listed in that table; D and trimming were resolved from the DNA. Of about 190,000 clones listed, roughly 89% were seen once; the top ten hold 0.62%. The sample is drawn from a study of blood T cell repertoires in COVID-19. The overall study: The origin of the acute and convalescent COVID-19 samples was the United States, Italy and Spain. The analysed material was cDNA or gDNA that came from T cells, B-cell-depleted T cells, or PBMCs.

This TCR was sampled from a man aged 50 to 59 with acute or convalescent COVID-19. The sequenced sample was peripheral blood. The chain has TRBV19 and TRBJ1-2; TRBD1 matches 12 bases. The CDR3: CASTPGQGAYGYTF. CDR3 in DNA: TGTGCCAGTACCCCGGGACAGGGGGCTTATGGCTACACCTTC.